A single sample gave rise to the 3 T cell receptor beta chains below, sequenced in a study of cytomegalovirus exposure and HLA in healthy donors. 60 Vbeta and 13 Jbeta primers were used in PCR. The method was immunoSEQ multiplex PCR; TCRdb's version includes in-frame clones alone and lacks a portion of them. The sample lists 130,000 or so clones, 80% occurring once. Source material: PBMCs. The receptors derive from a man aged 25 to 45 in good health and CMV-seronegative.

In DNA, the CDR3 is TGTGCCAGCCGAAGGCCTAGTAGCGATGAGCAGTTCTTC. It is translated as CASRRPSSDEQFF. V gene TRBV2 combines with J gene TRBJ2-1, with D possibly matching TRBD2 (5 bases). Trimming pared 8 bases from V and 8 bases from J, leaving 16 bases between. Germline V gene lookup returns CDR1 SNHLY and CDR2 FYNNEI. The CDR3 has 13 amino acids.

V is TRBV5-4 and J is TRBJ1-2, with D possibly matching TRBD1 (5 bases). Germline V CDR1 and CDR2: SGHNT, YYREEE (reference sequence). V lost 3 bases, J lost 8 bases, and 23 bases lay in between. The CDR3 totals 16 residues. The CDR3: CASSSGTFPYNHGYTF. CDR3 nucleotides: TGTGCCAGCAGCTCAGGGACTTTCCCCTACAACCACGGCTACACCTTC.

V and J are TRBV5-6 and TRBJ2-3; 10 nucleotides agree with TRBD1. After removal of 4 bases from V and 4 bases from J, the junction contained 3 bases not matched to a gene. Germline V gene sequence: CDR1 SGHDT, CDR2 YYEEEE. CDR3 length: 14 amino acids. This chain's CDR3 is CASSPTGGSDTQYF. The CDR3 DNA sequence: TGTGCCAGCAGCCCGACAGGGGGCTCAGATACGCAGTATTTT.